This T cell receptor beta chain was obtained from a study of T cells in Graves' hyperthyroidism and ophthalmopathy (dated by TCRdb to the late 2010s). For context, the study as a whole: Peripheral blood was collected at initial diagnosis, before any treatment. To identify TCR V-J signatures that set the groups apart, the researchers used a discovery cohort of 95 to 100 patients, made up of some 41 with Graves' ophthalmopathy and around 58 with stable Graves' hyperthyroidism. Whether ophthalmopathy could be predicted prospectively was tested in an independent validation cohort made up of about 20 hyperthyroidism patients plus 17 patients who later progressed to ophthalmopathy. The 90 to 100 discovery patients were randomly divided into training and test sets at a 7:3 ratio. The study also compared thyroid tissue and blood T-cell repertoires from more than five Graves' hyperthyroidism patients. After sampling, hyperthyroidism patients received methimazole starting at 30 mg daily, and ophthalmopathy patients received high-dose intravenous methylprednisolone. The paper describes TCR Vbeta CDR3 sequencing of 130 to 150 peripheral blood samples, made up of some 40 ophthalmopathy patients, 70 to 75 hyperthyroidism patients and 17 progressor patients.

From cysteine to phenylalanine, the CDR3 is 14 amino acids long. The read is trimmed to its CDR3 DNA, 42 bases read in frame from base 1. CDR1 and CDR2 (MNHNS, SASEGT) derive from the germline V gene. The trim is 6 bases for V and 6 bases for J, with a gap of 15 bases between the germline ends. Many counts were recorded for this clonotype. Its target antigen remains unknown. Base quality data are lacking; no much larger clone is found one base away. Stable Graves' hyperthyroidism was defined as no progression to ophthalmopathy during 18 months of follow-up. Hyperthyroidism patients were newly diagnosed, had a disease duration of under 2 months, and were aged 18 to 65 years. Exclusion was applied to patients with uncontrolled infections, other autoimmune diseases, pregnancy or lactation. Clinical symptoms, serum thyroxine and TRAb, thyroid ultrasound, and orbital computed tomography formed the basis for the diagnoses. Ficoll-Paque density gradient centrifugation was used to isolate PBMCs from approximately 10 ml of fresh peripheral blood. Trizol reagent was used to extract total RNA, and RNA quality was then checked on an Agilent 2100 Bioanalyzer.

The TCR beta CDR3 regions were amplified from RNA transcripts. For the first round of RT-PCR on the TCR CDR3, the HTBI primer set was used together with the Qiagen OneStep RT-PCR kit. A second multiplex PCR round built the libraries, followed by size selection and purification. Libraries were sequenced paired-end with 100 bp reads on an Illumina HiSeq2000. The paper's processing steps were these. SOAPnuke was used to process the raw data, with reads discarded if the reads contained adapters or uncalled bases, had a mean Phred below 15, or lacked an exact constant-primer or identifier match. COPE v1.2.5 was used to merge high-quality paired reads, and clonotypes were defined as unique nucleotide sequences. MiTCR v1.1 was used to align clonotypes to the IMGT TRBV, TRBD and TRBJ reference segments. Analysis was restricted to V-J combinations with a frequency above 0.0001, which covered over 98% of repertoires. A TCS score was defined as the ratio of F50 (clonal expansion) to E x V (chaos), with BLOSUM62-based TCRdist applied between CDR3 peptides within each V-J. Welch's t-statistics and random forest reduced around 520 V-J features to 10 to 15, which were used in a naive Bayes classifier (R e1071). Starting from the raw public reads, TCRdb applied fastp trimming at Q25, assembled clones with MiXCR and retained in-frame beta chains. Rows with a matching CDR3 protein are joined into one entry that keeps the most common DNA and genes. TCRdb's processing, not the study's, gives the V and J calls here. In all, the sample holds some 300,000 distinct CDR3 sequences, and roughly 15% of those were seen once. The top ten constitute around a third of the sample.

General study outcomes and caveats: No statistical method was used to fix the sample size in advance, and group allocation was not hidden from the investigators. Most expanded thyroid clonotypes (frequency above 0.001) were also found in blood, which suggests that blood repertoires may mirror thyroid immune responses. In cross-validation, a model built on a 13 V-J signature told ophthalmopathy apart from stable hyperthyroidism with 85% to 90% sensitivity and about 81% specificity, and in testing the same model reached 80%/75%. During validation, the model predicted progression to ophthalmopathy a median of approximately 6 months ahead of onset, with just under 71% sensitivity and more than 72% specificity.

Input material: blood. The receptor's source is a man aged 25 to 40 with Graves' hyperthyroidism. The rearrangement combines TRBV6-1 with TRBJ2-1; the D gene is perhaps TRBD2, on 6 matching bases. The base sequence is TGTGCCAGCAGGCGTAGCGGAGCGGGCAATGAGCAGTTCTTC. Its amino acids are CASRRSGAGNEQFF.